This T cell receptor beta chain was sequenced during a study of T-cell memory formation after mild COVID-19. Looking at the study overall: The TCR clusters were mostly specific to one donor.

Only a few counts were recorded for this clonotype. Its antigen is still unknown. Constant-segment primers and 5'RACE yielded cDNA libraries for TCR alpha and TCR beta, each carrying sample barcodes and UMIs. TCRdb re-called the 5' RACE reads with MiXCR, one entry per CDR3 protein. The data hold 45,000 to 65,000 distinct CDR3 sequences, with approximately 9.5% observed a single time. CDR1 and CDR2 (germline): MGHRA, YSYEKL. V lost 5 bases and J lost 3, with 14 bases in between. The CDR3 consists of 15 residues. Overall study results and limits: What remained unconfirmed was the SARS-CoV-2 specificity of second-wave clones peaking on day 37.

This receptor was identified in a man aged 18 to 35 who had mild COVID-19 (a few samples of this study predate the infection). Cell type and time point are not known. This chain links TRBV4-1 with TRBJ2-4; D gene ambiguous. The sample taken for sequencing was PBMCs or a T cell subset sorted from them (not recorded which). CDR3 sequence reads: CASSKSEINKNIQYF. CDR3 nucleotide sequence: TGCGCCAGCAGCAAAAGCGAGATTAACAAAAACATTCAGTACTTC.